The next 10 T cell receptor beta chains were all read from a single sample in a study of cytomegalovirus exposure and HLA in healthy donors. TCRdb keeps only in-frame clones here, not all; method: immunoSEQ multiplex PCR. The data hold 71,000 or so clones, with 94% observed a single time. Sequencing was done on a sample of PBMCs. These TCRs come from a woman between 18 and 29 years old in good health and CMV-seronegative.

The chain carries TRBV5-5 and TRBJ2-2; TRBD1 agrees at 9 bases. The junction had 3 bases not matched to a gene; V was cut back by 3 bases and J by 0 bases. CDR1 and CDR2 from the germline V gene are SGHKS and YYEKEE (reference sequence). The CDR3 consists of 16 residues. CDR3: CASSWTGDTNTGELFF. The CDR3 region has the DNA TGTGCCAGCAGCTGGACAGGGGATACGAACACCGGGGAGCTGTTTTTT.

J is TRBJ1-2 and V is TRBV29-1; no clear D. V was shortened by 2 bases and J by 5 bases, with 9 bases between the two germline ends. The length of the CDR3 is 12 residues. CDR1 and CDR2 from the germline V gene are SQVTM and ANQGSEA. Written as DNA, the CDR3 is TGCAGCGTTGAAAGTGCGACATATGGCTACACCTTC. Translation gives CSVESATYGYTF. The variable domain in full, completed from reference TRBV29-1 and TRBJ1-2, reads SAVISQKPSRDICQRGTSLTIQCQVDSQVTMMFWYRQQPGQSLTLIATANQGSEATYESGFVIDKFPISRPNLTFSTLTVSNMSPEDSSIYLCSVESATYGYTFGSGTRLTVV.

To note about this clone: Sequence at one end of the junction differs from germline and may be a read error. Here the CDR3 reads CASSLGGPPTDTQYF. Written as DNA, the CDR3 is TGTGCTAGCAGCTTAGGAGGGCCCCCCACAGATACGCAGTATTTT. V usage is TRBV7-7 and J usage is TRBJ2-3; D possibly corresponds to TRBD2 (6 bases). Germline V gene data show CDR1 as SSHAT and CDR2 as FNYEAQ (reference sequence). The CDR3 contains 15 residues.

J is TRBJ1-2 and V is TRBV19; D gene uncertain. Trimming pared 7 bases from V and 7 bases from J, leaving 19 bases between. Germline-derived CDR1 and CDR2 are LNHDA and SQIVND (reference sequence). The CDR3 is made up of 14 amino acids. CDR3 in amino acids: CASTEHGPRGGYTF. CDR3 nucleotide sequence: TGTGCCAGTACCGAACACGGCCCCCGAGGTGGCTACACCTTC.

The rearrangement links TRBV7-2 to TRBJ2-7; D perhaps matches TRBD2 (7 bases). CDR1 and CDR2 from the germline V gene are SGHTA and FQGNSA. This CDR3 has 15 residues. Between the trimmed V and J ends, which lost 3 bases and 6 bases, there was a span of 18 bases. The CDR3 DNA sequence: TGTGCCAGCAGCTTGGGGGGGGGCCGGTCGGGCGAGCAGTACTTC. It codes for CASSLGGGRSGEQYF.

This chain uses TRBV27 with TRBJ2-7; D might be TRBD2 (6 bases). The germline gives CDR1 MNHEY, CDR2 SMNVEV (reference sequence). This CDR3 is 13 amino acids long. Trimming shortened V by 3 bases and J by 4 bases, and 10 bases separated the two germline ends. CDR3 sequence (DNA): TGTGCCAGCAGTTTGGGACTTAAATACGAGCAGTACTTC. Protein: CASSLGLKYEQYF.

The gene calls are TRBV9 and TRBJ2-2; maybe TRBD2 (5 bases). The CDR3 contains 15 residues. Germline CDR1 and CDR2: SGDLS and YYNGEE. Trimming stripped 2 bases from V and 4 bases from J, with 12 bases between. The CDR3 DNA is TGTGCCAGCAGCGTTGTGGGAGTGGCCACCGGGGAGCTGTTTTTT. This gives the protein CASSVVGVATGELFF.

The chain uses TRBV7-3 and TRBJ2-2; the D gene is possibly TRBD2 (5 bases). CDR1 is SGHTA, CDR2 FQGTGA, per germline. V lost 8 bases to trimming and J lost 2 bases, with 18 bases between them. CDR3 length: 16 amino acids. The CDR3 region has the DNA TGTGCCAGCCGGGATCCGAGCGGCTATAACACCGGGGAGCTGTTTTTT. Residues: CASRDPSGYNTGELFF.

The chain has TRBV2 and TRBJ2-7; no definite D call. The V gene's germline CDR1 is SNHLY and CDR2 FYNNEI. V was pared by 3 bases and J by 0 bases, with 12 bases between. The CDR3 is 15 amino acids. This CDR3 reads CASSDLGPSSYEQYF. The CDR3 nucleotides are TGTGCCAGCAGTGATTTAGGCCCTAGCTCCTACGAGCAGTACTTC. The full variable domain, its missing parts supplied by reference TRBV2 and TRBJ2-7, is EPEVTQTPSHQVTQMGQEVILRCVPISNHLYFYWYRQILGQKVEFLVSFYNNEISEKSEIFDDQFSVERPDGSNFTLKIRSTKLEDSAMYFCASSDLGPSSYEQYFGPGTRLTVT.

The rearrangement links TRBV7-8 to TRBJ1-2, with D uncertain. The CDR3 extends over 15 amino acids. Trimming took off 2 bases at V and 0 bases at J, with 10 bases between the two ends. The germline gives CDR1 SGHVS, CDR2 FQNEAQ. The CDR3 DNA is TGTGCCAGCAGCTTAAGTCAGGTTGCTAACTATGGCTACACCTTC. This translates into CASSLSQVANYGYTF.